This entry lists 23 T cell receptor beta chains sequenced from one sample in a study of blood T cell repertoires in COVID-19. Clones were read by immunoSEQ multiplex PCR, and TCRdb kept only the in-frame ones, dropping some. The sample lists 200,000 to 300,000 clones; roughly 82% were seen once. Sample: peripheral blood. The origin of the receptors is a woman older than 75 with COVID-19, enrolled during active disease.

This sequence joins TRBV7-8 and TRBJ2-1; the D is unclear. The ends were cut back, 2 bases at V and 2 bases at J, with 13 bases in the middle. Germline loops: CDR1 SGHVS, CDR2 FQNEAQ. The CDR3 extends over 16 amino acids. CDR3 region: CASSLSSGKTYNEQFF. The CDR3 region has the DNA TGTGCCAGCAGCTTATCGTCAGGAAAAACCTACAATGAGCAGTTCTTC.

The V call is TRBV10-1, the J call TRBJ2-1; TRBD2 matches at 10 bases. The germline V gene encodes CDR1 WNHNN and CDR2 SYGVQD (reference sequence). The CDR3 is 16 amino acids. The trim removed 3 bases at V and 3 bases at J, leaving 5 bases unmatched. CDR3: CASSDLLAGDYNEQFF. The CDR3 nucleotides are TGCGCCAGCAGTGATCTCCTAGCGGGGGACTACAATGAGCAGTTCTTC.

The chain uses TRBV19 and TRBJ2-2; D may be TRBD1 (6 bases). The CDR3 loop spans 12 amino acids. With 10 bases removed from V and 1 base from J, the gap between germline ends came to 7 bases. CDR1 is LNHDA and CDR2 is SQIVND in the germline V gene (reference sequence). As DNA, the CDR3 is TGTGCCACGGACAGGAACACCGGGGAGCTGTTTTTT. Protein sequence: CATDRNTGELFF.

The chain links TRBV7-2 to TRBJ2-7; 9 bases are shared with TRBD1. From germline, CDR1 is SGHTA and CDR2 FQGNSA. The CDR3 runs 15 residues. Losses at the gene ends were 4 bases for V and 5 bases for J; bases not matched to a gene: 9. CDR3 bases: TGTGCCAGCAGCTGGGGTCGGGACAGGGTTCACGAGCAGTACTTC. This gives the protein CASSWGRDRVHEQYF.

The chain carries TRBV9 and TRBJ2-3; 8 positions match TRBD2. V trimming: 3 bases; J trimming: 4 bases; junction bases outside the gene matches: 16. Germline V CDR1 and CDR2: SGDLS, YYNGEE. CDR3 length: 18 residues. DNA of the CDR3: TGTGCCAGCAGCGACCCCGGGACTAGAGATTTAGTATCAGATACGCAGTATTTT. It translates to CASSDPGTRDLVSDTQYF.

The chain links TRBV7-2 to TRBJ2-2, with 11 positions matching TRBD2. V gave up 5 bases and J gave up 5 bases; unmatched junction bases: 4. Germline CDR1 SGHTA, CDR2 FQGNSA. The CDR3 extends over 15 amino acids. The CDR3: CASSLGTSGTGELFF. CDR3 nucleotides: TGTGCCAGCAGCCTCGGGACTAGCGGTACCGGGGAGCTGTTTTTT.

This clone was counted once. In nucleotides, the CDR3 is TGTGCCAGCAGTTTTCGGCCCCGGACAGTAAACACCGGGGAGCTGTTTTTT. It encodes CASSFRPRTVNTGELFF. V is TRBV6-2 or TRBV6-3 and J is TRBJ2-2; possible D gene TRBD1, 6 bases. Trimming removed 4 bases at V and 2 bases at J, with 17 bases between. Germline loops: CDR1 MNHEY, CDR2 SVGEGT. The CDR3 totals 17 residues.

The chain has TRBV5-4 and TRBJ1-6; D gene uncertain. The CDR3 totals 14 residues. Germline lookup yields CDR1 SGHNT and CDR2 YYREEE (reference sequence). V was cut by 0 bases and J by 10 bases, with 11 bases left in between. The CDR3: CASSLVGGFSPLHF. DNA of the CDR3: TGTGCCAGCAGCTTGGTTGGCGGTTTCTCACCCCTCCACTTT.

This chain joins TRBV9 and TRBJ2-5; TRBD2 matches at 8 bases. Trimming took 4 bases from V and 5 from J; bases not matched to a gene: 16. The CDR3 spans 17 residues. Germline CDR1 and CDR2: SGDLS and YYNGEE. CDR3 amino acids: CASSPLAGSAAGETQYF. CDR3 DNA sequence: TGTGCCAGCAGCCCCCTAGCGGGCTCGGCGGCGGGGGAGACCCAGTACTTC.

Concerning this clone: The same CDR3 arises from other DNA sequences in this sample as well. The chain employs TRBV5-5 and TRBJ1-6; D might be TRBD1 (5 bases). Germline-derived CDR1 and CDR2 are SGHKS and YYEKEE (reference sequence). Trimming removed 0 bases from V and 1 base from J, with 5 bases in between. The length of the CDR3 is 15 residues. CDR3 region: CASSLGQSYNSPLHF. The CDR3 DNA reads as TGTGCCAGCAGCTTGGGACAGTCCTATAATTCACCCCTCCACTTT.

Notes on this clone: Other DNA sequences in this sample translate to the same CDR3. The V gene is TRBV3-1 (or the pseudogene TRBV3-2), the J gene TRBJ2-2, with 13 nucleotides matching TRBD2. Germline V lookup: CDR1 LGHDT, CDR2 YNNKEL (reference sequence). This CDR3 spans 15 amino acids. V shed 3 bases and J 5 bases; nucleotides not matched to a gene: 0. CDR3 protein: CASSQTSGGTGELFF. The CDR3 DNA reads TGTGCCAGCAGCCAGACTAGCGGGGGGACCGGGGAGCTGTTTTTT.

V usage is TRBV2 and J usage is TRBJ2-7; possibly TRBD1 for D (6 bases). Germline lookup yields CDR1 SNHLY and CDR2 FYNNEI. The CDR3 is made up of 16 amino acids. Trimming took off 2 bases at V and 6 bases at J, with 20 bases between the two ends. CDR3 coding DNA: TGTGCCAGCAGTGAATACTTGGGGGCACGTCGCTCCGAGCAGTACGTC. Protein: CASSEYLGARRSEQYV.

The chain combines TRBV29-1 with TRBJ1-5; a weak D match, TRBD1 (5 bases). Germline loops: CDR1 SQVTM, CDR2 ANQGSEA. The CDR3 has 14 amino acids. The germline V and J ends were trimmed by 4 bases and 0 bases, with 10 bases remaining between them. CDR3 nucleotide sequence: TGCAGCGTTGTACAAGGGGATAGCAATCAGCCCCAGCATTTT. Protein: CSVVQGDSNQPQHF.

This CDR3 reads CASSTPTGQGFMNTEAFF. CDR3 sequence (DNA): TGTGCCAGTAGCACGCCAACTGGGCAGGGCTTCATGAACACTGAAGCTTTCTTT. J is TRBJ1-1 and V is TRBV19, with D perhaps matching TRBD1 (5 bases). The germline V and J ends were trimmed by 6 bases and 0 bases, with 23 bases remaining between them. This CDR3 has 18 residues. CDR1 and CDR2 (germline): LNHDA, SQIVND (reference sequence).

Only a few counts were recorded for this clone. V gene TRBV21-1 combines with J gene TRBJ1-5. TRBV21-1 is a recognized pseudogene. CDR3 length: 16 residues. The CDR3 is CASSTPGTPYRQPQHF. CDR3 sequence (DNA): TGTGCCAGCAGCACGCCGGGAACCCCGTATCGGCAGCCCCAGCATTTT.

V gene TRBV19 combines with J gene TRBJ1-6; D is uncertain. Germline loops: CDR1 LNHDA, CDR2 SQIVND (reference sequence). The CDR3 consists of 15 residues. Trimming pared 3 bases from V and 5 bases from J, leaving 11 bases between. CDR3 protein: CASSIGTGNNSPLHF. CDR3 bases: TGTGCCAGTAGTATTGGAACGGGGAATAATTCACCCCTCCACTTT.

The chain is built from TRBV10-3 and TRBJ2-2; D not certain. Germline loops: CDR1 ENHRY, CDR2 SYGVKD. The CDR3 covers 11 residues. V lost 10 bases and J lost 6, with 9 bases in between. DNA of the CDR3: TGTGCCACCGCCCAGTCCGGGGAGCTGTTTTTT. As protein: CATAQSGELFF.

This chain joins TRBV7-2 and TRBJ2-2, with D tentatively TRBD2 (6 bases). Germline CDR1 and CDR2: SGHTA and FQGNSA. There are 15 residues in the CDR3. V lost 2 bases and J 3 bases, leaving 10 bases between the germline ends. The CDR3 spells CASSLWGVYTGELFF. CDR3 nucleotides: TGTGCCAGCAGCTTATGGGGGGTCTACACCGGGGAGCTGTTTTTT.

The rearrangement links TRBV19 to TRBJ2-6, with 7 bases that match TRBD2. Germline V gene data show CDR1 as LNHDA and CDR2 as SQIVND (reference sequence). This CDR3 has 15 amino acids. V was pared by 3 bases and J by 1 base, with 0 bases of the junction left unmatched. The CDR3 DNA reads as TGTGCCAGTAGTATGGGGGGGTCTGGGGCCAACGTCCTGACTTTC. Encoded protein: CASSMGGSGANVLTF.

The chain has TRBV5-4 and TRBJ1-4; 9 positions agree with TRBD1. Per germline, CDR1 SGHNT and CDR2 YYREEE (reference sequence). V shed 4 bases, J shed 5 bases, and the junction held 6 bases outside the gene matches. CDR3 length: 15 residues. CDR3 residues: CASSLPTGGNEKLFF. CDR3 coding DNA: TGTGCCAGCAGCCTTCCGACAGGGGGAAATGAAAAACTGTTTTTT.

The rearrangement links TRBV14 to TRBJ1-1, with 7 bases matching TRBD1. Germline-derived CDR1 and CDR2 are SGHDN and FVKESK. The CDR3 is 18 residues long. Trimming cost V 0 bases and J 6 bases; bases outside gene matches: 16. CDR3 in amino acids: CASSQDLIRGQRSAEAFF. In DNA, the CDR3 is TGTGCCAGCAGCCAAGATTTAATAAGGGGGCAACGGAGCGCTGAAGCTTTCTTT.

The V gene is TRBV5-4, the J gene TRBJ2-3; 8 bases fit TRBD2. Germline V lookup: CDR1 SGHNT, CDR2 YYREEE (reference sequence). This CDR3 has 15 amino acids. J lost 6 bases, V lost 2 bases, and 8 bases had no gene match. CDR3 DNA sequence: TGTGCCAGCAGCTTTGGCGGGGGGCGGGTCGATACGCAGTATTTT. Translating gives CASSFGGGRVDTQYF.

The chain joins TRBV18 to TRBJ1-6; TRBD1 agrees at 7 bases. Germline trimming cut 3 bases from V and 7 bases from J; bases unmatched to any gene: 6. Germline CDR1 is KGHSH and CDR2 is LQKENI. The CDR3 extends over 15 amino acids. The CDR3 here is CASSPGTATNSPLHF. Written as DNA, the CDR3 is TGTGCCAGCTCACCCGGGACAGCGACGAATTCACCCCTCCACTTT.